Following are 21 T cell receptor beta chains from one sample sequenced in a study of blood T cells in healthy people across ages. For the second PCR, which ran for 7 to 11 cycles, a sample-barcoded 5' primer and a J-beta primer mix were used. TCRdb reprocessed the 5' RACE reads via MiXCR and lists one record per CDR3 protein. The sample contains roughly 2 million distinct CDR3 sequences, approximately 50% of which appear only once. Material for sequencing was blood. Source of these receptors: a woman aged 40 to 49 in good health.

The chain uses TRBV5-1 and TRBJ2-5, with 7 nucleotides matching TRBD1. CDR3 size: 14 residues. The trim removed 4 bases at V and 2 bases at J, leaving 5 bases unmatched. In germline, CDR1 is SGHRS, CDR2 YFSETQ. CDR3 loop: CASSKGTDQETQYF. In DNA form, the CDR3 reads TGCGCCAGCAGCAAGGGGACAGATCAAGAGACCCAGTACTTC.

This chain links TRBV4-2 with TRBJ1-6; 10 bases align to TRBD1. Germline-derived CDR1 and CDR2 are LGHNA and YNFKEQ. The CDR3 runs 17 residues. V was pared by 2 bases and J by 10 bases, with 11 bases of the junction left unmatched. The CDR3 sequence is CASSQTELTGGGSPLHF. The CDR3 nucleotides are TGTGCCAGCAGCCAAACCGAGCTGACAGGGGGCGGATCACCCCTCCACTTT.

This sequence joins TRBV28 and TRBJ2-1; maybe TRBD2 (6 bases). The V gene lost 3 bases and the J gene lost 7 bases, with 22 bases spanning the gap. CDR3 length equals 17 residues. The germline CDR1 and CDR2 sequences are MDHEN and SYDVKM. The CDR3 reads CASSLAPRRARRNEQFF. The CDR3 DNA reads TGTGCCAGCAGTTTGGCCCCCCGGAGGGCCAGGCGGAATGAGCAGTTCTTC.

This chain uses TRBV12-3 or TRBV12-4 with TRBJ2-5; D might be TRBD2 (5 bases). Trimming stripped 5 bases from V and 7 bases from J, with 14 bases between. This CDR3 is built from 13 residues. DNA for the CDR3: TGTGCCAGCAGTCCTCAAATCGGAGGGACCCAGTACTTC. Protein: CASSPQIGGTQYF.

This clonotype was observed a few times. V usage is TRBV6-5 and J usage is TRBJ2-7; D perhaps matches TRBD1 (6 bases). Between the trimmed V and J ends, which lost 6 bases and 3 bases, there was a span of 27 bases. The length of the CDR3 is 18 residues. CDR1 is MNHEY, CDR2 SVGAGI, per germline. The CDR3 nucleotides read TGTGCCAGCAGATTACTGAACGTTGGGACACCTAAATACTACGAGCAGTACTTC. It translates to CASRLLNVGTPKYYEQYF.

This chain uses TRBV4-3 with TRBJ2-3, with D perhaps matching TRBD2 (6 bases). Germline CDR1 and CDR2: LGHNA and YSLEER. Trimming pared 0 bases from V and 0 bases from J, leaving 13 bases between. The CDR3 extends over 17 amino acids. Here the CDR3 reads CASSQESDYGSTDTQYF. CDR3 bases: TGCGCCAGCAGCCAAGAGTCGGACTATGGGAGCACAGATACGCAGTATTTT.

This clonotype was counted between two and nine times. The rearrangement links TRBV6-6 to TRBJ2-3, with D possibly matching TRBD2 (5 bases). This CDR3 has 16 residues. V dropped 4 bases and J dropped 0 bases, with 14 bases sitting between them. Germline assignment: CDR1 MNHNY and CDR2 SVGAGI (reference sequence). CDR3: CASSFGAETSTDTQYF. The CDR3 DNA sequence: TGTGCCAGCAGTTTTGGAGCGGAAACTAGCACAGATACGCAGTATTTT.

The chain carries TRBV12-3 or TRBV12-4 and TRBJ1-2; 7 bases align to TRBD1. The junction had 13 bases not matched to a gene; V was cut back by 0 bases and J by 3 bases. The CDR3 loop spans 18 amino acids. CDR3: CASSLAPSGGGLDYGYTF. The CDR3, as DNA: TGTGCCAGCAGTTTAGCGCCCTCCGGAGGGGGCTTGGACTATGGCTACACCTTC.

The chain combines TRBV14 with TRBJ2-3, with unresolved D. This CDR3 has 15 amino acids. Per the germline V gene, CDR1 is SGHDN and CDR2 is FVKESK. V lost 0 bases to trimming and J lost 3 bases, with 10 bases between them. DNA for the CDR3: TGTGCCAGCAGCCAAGAGGGCTGGGGAACAGATACGCAGTATTTT. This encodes CASSQEGWGTDTQYF.

CDR3 in amino acids: CASSYPQEIADTQYF. The CDR3 DNA reads TGTGCCAGCAGTTACCCACAGGAGATTGCAGATACGCAGTATTTT. The chain combines TRBV6-2 or TRBV6-3 with TRBJ2-3; TRBD1 is a possible D gene (5 bases). The length of the CDR3 is 15 residues. Germline-derived CDR1 and CDR2 are MNHEY and SVGEGT. Trimming pared 2 bases from V and 4 bases from J, leaving 13 bases between.

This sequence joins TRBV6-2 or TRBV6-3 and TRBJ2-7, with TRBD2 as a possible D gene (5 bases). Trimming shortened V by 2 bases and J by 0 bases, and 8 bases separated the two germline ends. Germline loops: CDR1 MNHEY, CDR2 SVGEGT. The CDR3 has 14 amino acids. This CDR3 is CASSYEGFSYEQYF. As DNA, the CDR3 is TGTGCCAGCAGTTACGAGGGTTTCTCCTACGAGCAGTACTTC.

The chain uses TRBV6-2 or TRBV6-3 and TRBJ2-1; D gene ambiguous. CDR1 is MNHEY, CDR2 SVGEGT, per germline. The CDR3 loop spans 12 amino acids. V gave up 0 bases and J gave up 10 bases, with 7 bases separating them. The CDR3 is CASSYSKLEQFF. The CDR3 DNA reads TGTGCCAGCAGTTACTCGAAACTAGAGCAGTTCTTC.

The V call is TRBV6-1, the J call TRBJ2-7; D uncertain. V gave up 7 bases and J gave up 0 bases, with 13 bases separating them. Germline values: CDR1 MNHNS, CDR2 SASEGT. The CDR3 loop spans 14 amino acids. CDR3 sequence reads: CASTRQANSYEQYF. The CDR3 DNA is TGTGCCAGCACTCGGCAGGCCAACTCCTACGAGCAGTACTTC.

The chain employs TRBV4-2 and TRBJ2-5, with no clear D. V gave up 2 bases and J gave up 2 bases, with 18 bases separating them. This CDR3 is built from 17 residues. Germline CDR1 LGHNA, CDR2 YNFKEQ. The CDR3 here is CASSQKIGTSEQETQYF. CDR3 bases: TGTGCCAGCAGCCAAAAGATCGGCACGAGCGAGCAAGAGACCCAGTACTTC.

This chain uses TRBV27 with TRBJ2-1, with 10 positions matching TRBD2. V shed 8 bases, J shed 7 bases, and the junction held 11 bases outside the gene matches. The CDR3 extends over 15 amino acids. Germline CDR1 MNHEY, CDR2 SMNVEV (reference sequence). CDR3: CASGISGGPGNEQFF. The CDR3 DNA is TGTGCCAGCGGGATTAGCGGGGGGCCGGGGAATGAGCAGTTCTTC.

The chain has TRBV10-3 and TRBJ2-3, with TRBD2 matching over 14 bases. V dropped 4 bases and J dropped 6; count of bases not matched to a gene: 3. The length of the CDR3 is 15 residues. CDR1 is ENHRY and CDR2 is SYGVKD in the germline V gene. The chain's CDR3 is CAISVGTSGGDTQYF. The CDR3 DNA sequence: TGTGCCATCAGTGTCGGGACTAGCGGGGGTGATACGCAGTATTTT.

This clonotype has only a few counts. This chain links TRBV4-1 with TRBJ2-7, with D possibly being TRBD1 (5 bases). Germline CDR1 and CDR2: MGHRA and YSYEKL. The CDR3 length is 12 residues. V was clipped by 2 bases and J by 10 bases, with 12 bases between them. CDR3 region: CASSQLDRQQYF. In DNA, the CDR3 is TGCGCCAGCAGCCAACTCGACAGACAACAGTACTTC.

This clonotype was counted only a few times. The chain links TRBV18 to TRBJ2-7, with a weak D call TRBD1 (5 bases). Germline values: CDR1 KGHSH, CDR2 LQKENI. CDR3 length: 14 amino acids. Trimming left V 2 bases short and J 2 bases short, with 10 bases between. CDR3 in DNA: TGTGCCAGCTCACCAACCAGGGAACCCTACGAGCAGTACTTC. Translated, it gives CASSPTREPYEQYF.

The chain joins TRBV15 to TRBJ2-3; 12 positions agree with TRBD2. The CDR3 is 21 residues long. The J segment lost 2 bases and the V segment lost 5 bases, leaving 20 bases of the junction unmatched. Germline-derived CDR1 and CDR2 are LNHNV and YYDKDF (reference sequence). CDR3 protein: CATSGREGSSTSGGTTDTQYF. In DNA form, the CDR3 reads TGTGCCACCAGCGGAAGAGAGGGGAGCTCTACTAGCGGGGGGACCACAGATACGCAGTATTTT.

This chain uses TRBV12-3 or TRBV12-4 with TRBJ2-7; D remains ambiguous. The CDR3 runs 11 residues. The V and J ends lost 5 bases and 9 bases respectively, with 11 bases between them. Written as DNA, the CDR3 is TGTGCCAGCAGTCATGGTCCCGTGCAGTACTTC. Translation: CASSHGPVQYF.

CDR3 amino acids: CASSWTGYEQFF. The DNA for the CDR3 is TGTGCCAGCAGCTGGACGGGTTATGAGCAGTTCTTC. This chain joins TRBV7-8 and TRBJ2-1; the D is unclear. Germline V gene data show CDR1 as SGHVS and CDR2 as FQNEAQ. The CDR3 contains 12 residues. V was clipped by 4 bases and J by 8 bases, with 9 bases between them.